A single sample is the source of the 26 T cell receptor beta chains below, sequenced in a study of T-cell memory formation after mild COVID-19. TCRdb recomputed calls from the 5' RACE reads with MiXCR, one row per CDR3 protein. Of about 450,000 distinct CDR3 sequences in the sample, 20% to 30% are singletons; the top ten hold around 12%. The sequenced material came from PBMCs or a T cell subset sorted from them (not recorded which). Receptors were obtained from an adult woman who had mild COVID-19 (a few samples of this study predate the infection). Cell type and time point are not known.

The chain employs TRBV6-5 and TRBJ2-7, with D possibly TRBD2 on 6 matching bases. V lost 8 bases and J 3 bases, leaving 14 bases between the germline ends. The CDR3 consists of 13 residues. CDR1 is MNHEY, CDR2 SVGAGI, per germline. The CDR3 DNA reads TGTGCCAGCGCTAATCAGGGAGGCTACGAGCAGTACTTC. This sequence encodes CASANQGGYEQYF.

Only a few counts were recorded for this clonotype. The genes are TRBV4-3 and TRBJ2-3; 10 bases are shared with TRBD2. The J segment lost 1 base and the V segment lost 0 bases, leaving 13 bases of the junction unmatched. The germline V gene encodes CDR1 LGHNA and CDR2 YSLEER. The CDR3 spans 20 residues. The CDR3 loop is CASSQEGIAGGSRRTDTQYF. The DNA for the CDR3 is TGCGCCAGCAGCCAAGAAGGAATAGCGGGAGGCTCACGACGCACAGATACGCAGTATTTT.

The CDR3 coding sequence is TGTGCCAGCAGCCACGATTTCTCCTACGAGCAGTACTTC. Translating gives CASSHDFSYEQYF. V usage is TRBV4-2 and J usage is TRBJ2-7; no reliable D call. Germline CDR1 and CDR2: LGHNA and YNFKEQ. This CDR3 has 13 amino acids. V was shortened by 3 bases and J by 0 bases, with 6 bases between the two germline ends.

V usage is TRBV9 and J usage is TRBJ2-3; a weak D match, TRBD1 (5 bases). Trimming left V 4 bases short and J 1 base short, with 16 bases between. This CDR3 has 16 amino acids. The germline CDR1 and CDR2 sequences are SGDLS and YYNGEE. The DNA of the CDR3 is TGTGCCAGCAGCCTTTCAGAAGGCAGGGGCACAGATACGCAGTATTTT. Translating it yields CASSLSEGRGTDTQYF.

This clonotype was detected only a few times. CDR3 amino acids: CASSQGTAGLGGQYF. In DNA form, the CDR3 reads TGCGCCAGCAGCCAAGGGACAGCCGGTCTGGGGGGGCAGTACTTC. This chain joins TRBV4-1 and TRBJ2-7; possibly TRBD1 or TRBD2 for D (6 bases each). This CDR3 spans 15 amino acids. Trimming cost V 1 base and J 9 bases, with 19 bases left between them. CDR1 and CDR2 (germline): MGHRA, YSYEKL.

The rearrangement uses TRBV7-2 and TRBJ2-3; D remains ambiguous. Germline CDR1 and CDR2: SGHTA and FQGNSA. Trimming removed 4 bases at V and 6 bases at J, with 14 bases between. The CDR3 has 14 amino acids. The CDR3 DNA is TGTGCCAGCAGCTCCCCGACCTCTGGGGATACGCAGTATTTT. Residues: CASSSPTSGDTQYF.

The genes are TRBV29-1 and TRBJ1-2; D is unclear. The germline V gene has CDR1 SQVTM and CDR2 ANQGSEA. The CDR3 is 13 residues long. V gave up 3 bases and J gave up 4 bases, with 12 bases separating them. The CDR3: CSVEQQRSYGYTF. The CDR3 bases are TGCAGCGTTGAGCAACAGCGGAGCTATGGCTACACCTTC. Full variable domain (outside the CDR3, taken from reference TRBV29-1 and TRBJ1-2): SAVISQKPSRDICQRGTSLTIQCQVDSQVTMMFWYRQQPGQSLTLIATANQGSEATYESGFVIDKFPISRPNLTFSTLTVSNMSPEDSSIYLCSVEQQRSYGYTFGSGTRLTVV.

This clonotype has more than one count but fewer than ten. The chain couples TRBV5-1 to TRBJ2-7; TRBD1 matches 9 bases. J was trimmed by 6 bases and V by 0 bases; bases with no gene match: 10. The CDR3 sequence is 16 residues long. Germline V gives CDR1 SGHRS, CDR2 YFSETQ. Here the CDR3 reads CASSLGPVGTGFEQYF. CDR3 in DNA: TGCGCCAGCAGCTTGGGCCCCGTGGGGACAGGGTTCGAGCAGTACTTC.

The rearrangement joins TRBV2 to TRBJ1-5; 8 bases align to TRBD1. The germline V gene has CDR1 SNHLY and CDR2 FYNNEI. The CDR3 has 16 residues. J gave up 6 bases and V 0 bases, and 7 bases lay outside the gene matches. CDR3 coding DNA: TGTGCCAGCAGTGAAGCGCTTGGCAGGGGGCTTCAGCCCCAGCATTTT. Its translation: CASSEALGRGLQPQHF.

The rearrangement links TRBV20-1 to TRBJ1-5, with no clear D. Germline values: CDR1 DFQATT, CDR2 SNEGSKA (reference sequence). Trimming removed 4 bases from V and 4 bases from J, with 14 bases in between. The CDR3 is made up of 14 amino acids. The CDR3 here is CSATPYPLNQPQHF. The CDR3 DNA sequence: TGCAGTGCTACCCCTTACCCCCTTAATCAGCCCCAGCATTTT.

This chain connects TRBV4-1 to TRBJ1-5; D call uncertain. Per germline, CDR1 MGHRA and CDR2 YSYEKL. The V end lost 1 base, the J end lost 1 base, and 8 bases lay between the germline ends. CDR3 length: 15 amino acids. This CDR3 is CASSQVLRSNQPQHF. The CDR3 nucleotides are TGCGCCAGCAGCCAAGTTCTTCGGAGCAATCAGCCCCAGCATTTT.

This clonotype was observed at least ten times. The V gene is TRBV5-1, the J gene TRBJ2-3; D remains unclear. The V gene lost 0 bases and the J gene lost 3 bases, with 8 bases spanning the gap. The CDR3 spans 14 residues. Germline CDR1 is SGHRS and CDR2 is YFSETQ. The CDR3: CASSLEGRTDTQYF. CDR3 coding DNA: TGCGCCAGCAGCTTGGAAGGAAGGACAGATACGCAGTATTTT.

V gene TRBV14 combines with J gene TRBJ2-7; 9 bases map to TRBD1. V lost 8 bases to trimming and J lost 5 bases; unmatched junction nucleotides: 7. The CDR3 contains 13 residues. CDR1 SGHDN and CDR2 FVKESK come from the germline V gene. CDR3 in amino acids: CASALGQGNEQYF. The CDR3 DNA follows: TGTGCCAGCGCCCTAGGACAGGGGAACGAGCAGTACTTC.

This chain connects TRBV20-1 to TRBJ2-7; 9 bases align to TRBD2. The CDR3 consists of 16 residues. V shed 0 bases, J shed 5 bases, and the junction held 11 bases outside the gene matches. The germline V gene has CDR1 DFQATT and CDR2 SNEGSKA (reference sequence). The CDR3 region is CSARDNAGREGNEQYF. DNA of the CDR3: TGCAGTGCTAGAGATAATGCTGGGCGGGAGGGCAACGAGCAGTACTTC.

This clonotype came up many times. The chain has TRBV7-9 and TRBJ2-7; 8 bases match TRBD1. The CDR3 covers 15 residues. V dropped 7 bases and J dropped 4; count of bases not matched to a gene: 12. CDR1 is SEHNR and CDR2 is FQNEAQ in the germline V gene (reference sequence). The chain's CDR3 is CASNSEGRGLYEQYF. For the CDR3, the DNA is TGTGCCAGCAACTCTGAGGGCAGGGGGCTTTACGAGCAGTACTTC.

This clonotype was seen a few times. The rearrangement links TRBV30 to TRBJ2-5; D ambiguous. Trimming removed 3 bases at V and 5 bases at J, with 16 bases between. The V gene's germline CDR1 is GTSNPN and CDR2 SVGIG (reference sequence). This CDR3 spans 14 amino acids. The CDR3 here is CAWSPMGGLETQYF. For the CDR3, the DNA is TGTGCCTGGAGCCCGATGGGTGGCCTTGAGACCCAGTACTTC.

The chain is built from TRBV5-1 and TRBJ2-1; weak D call: TRBD1 (6 bases). Trimming took off 7 bases at V and 3 bases at J, with 8 bases between the two ends. Germline CDR1 reads SGHRS; CDR2 reads YFSETQ. The CDR3 consists of 12 residues. The chain's CDR3 is CASQTGYNEQFF. DNA of the CDR3: TGCGCCAGCCAGACAGGCTACAATGAGCAGTTCTTC.

This clonotype was observed a few times. The rearrangement uses TRBV14 and TRBJ1-1; D not resolved. Per the germline V gene, CDR1 is SGHDN and CDR2 is FVKESK. V dropped 0 bases and J dropped 2 bases, with 7 bases sitting between them. This CDR3 has 14 residues. Here the CDR3 DNA reads TGTGCCAGCAGCCAAGAGGGTAGAAACACTGAAGCTTTCTTT. It codes for CASSQEGRNTEAFF.

The V call is TRBV4-1, the J call TRBJ1-2; TRBD1 aligns across 9 bases. Per germline, CDR1 MGHRA and CDR2 YSYEKL. CDR3 length: 15 amino acids. The V gene end was trimmed by 2 bases and the J gene end by 5 bases; junction bases not matched to a gene: 6. The CDR3 spells CASSQHRGRTYGYTF. For the CDR3, the DNA is TGCGCCAGCAGCCAACACAGGGGGCGTACATATGGCTACACCTTC.

The chain uses TRBV19 and TRBJ2-1, with D unresolved. Germline CDR1 is LNHDA and CDR2 is SQIVND (reference sequence). The CDR3 length is 14 residues. Trimming stripped 1 base from V and 0 bases from J, with 4 bases between. The CDR3 sequence is CASSIGPSYNEQFF. CDR3 bases: TGTGCCAGTAGTATAGGGCCCTCCTACAATGAGCAGTTCTTC.

This clonotype has a handful of counts. The rearrangement joins TRBV3-1 to TRBJ1-1; 9 bases are shared with TRBD1. CDR1 is LGHDT, CDR2 YNNKEL, per germline (reference sequence). Trimming cost V 1 base and J 7 bases; bases outside gene matches: 7. This CDR3 contains 15 residues. The DNA for the CDR3 is TGTGCCAGCAGCCAAGGGACAGGGGAAGTGGGTGAAGCTTTCTTT. Translation gives CASSQGTGEVGEAFF.

Only a few counts were recorded for this clonotype. The chain uses TRBV5-1 and TRBJ1-6, with 8 bases identical to TRBD1. This CDR3 has 15 residues. Trimming at V came to 3 bases and at J to 7 bases, leaving 6 bases not matched to a gene. The germline V gene encodes CDR1 SGHRS and CDR2 YFSETQ. CDR3 protein: CASSSAGGLNSPLHF. The CDR3 bases are TGCGCCAGCAGCTCAGCAGGGGGCCTCAATTCACCCCTCCACTTT.

This clonotype was seen a few times. The chain employs TRBV19 and TRBJ1-2; D may be TRBD1 (6 bases). CDR3 length: 12 residues. Trimming stripped 5 bases from V and 5 bases from J, with 9 bases between. CDR1 LNHDA and CDR2 SQIVND come from the germline V gene (reference sequence). The CDR3 bases are TGTGCCAGTAGTTGGACAGTTTATGGCTACACCTTC. Translated, it gives CASSWTVYGYTF.

This clonotype was picked up a small number of times. The chain is built from TRBV6-5 and TRBJ2-5, with TRBD1 identical over 7 bases. The germline V gene has CDR1 MNHEY and CDR2 SVGAGI. The V segment lost 6 bases and the J segment 5 bases; nucleotides outside the gene matches: 12. There are 15 residues in the CDR3. CDR3 DNA sequence: TGTGCCAGCAGCTTACTCGGACAGGTGGGGGAGACCCAGTACTTC. Translating it yields CASSLLGQVGETQYF.

The rearrangement links TRBV10-3 to TRBJ2-1; the D is unclear. The CDR3 sequence is 14 residues long. CDR1 and CDR2 from the germline V gene are ENHRY and SYGVKD. Trimming removed 4 bases from V and 2 bases from J, with 9 bases in between. This chain's CDR3 is CAISGHGTYNEQFF. In DNA, the CDR3 is TGTGCCATCAGTGGACATGGGACCTACAATGAGCAGTTCTTC.

This clonotype was detected only a few times. The rearrangement joins TRBV7-9 to TRBJ2-4; D remains unclear. The germline V gene encodes CDR1 SEHNR and CDR2 FQNEAQ (reference sequence). CDR3 length: 16 amino acids. The V gene lost 0 bases and the J gene lost 0 bases, with 9 bases spanning the gap. The CDR3 sequence is CASSLAEKLAKNIQYF. The CDR3, as DNA: TGTGCCAGCAGCTTAGCAGAGAAACTAGCCAAAAACATTCAGTACTTC.